The 32 T cell receptor beta chains in this list originate from one sample, sequenced in a study of blood T cell repertoires in COVID-19. This table comes from immunoSEQ multiplex PCR, and its TCRdb copy is limited to in-frame clones, with some not included. The profile shows 50,000 or so clones, 75% to 95% of them singletons. Specimen: peripheral blood. The receptors originated from a man in his 70s with active COVID-19.

This chain uses TRBV6-2 or TRBV6-3 with TRBJ1-3; 8 bases are a match to TRBD1. Per germline, CDR1 MNHEY and CDR2 SVGEGT. The CDR3 runs 20 residues. Unmatched junction bases numbered 14, after V lost 0 bases and J lost 1 base. CDR3 sequence: CASSYSTQRGTGRSGNTIYF. Written as DNA, the CDR3 is TGTGCCAGCAGTTACTCGACTCAGAGGGGGACAGGCCGATCTGGAAACACCATATATTTT.

This clone was seen just once. The rearrangement links TRBV18 to TRBJ2-7; 7 bases are shared with TRBD2. There are 13 residues in the CDR3. V lost 3 bases to trimming and J lost 4 bases; unmatched junction nucleotides: 3. Per the germline V gene, CDR1 is KGHSH and CDR2 is LQKENI. DNA of the CDR3: TGTGCCAGCTCACCGGGGGGGGGATACGAGCAGTACTTC. Translation gives CASSPGGGYEQYF.

The chain couples TRBV4-2 to TRBJ2-7; TRBD2 agrees at 13 bases. The CDR3 covers 16 residues. CDR1 LGHNA and CDR2 YNFKEQ come from the germline V gene. V was clipped by 0 bases and J by 7 bases; unmatched bases: 6. The CDR3 DNA reads as TGTGCCAGCAGCCAAGAAGGACTAGCGGGGGCGAGGGAGCAGTACTTC. Translation: CASSQEGLAGAREQYF.

The V call is TRBV5-6, the J call TRBJ1-3; no firm D call. CDR1 SGHDT and CDR2 YYEEEE come from the germline V gene. The V gene lost 0 bases and the J gene lost 0 bases, with 7 bases spanning the gap. This CDR3 has 15 amino acids. The CDR3: CASSLGRGSGNTIYF. In DNA form, the CDR3 reads TGTGCCAGCAGCTTGGGTCGAGGCTCTGGAAACACCATATATTTT.

This clone has just one count. The V gene is TRBV15, the J gene TRBJ2-2; maybe TRBD2 (6 bases). Germline V CDR1 and CDR2: LNHNV, YYDKDF (reference sequence). V lost 1 base, J lost 3 bases, and 15 bases lay in between. The CDR3 is made up of 17 amino acids. The CDR3 DNA reads TGTGCCACCAGCAGAGGGAGCGGGCTTACTTACACCGGGGAGCTGTTTTTT. It yields the protein CATSRGSGLTYTGELFF.

The rearrangement links TRBV6-5 to TRBJ1-4, with D possibly matching TRBD1 (6 bases). The CDR3 totals 14 residues. The germline V gene has CDR1 MNHEY and CDR2 SVGAGI. The germline V and J ends were trimmed by 6 bases and 5 bases, with 13 bases remaining between them. Here the CDR3 reads CASSPGTLNEKLFF. CDR3 DNA sequence: TGTGCCAGCAGCCCCGGGACACTAAATGAAAAACTGTTTTTT.

This clone was detected only once. The V call is TRBV18, the J call TRBJ1-2; TRBD1 matches 7 bases. V lost 6 bases and J lost 5; bases outside the gene matches: 6. The CDR3 runs to 13 residues. The germline V gene has CDR1 KGHSH and CDR2 LQKENI. In nucleotides, the CDR3 is TGTGCCAGCTCCCATGGACAGGAGTATGGCTACACCTTC. Its translation is CASSHGQEYGYTF.

V is TRBV5-5 and J is TRBJ2-2, with a tentative D call TRBD1 (6 bases). The CDR3 runs to 15 residues. CDR1 and CDR2 (germline): SGHKS, YYEKEE (reference sequence). Trimming stripped 1 base from V and 6 bases from J, with 13 bases between. The chain's CDR3 is CASSLIIGTPGELFF. CDR3 DNA: TGTGCCAGCAGCTTGATCATCGGGACACCCGGGGAGCTGTTTTTT.

This clone has only one observation. The chain combines TRBV18 with TRBJ2-1; 9 nucleotides match TRBD1. The V gene's germline CDR1 is KGHSH and CDR2 LQKENI. V lost 1 base to trimming and J lost 9 bases; unmatched junction nucleotides: 7. CDR3 length: 15 amino acids. The CDR3 nucleotides read TGTGCCAGCTCACCACAAGGGACAGGGTCCCTTGAGCAGTTCTTC. Encoded protein: CASSPQGTGSLEQFF.

This clone turned up a few times. Relative to the germline gene, one junction end is altered; a read error may explain this. The V call is TRBV5-8, the J call TRBJ1-5, with a possible D match to TRBD1 (5 bases). Germline V gene sequence: CDR1 SGHTS, CDR2 YDEGEE. The CDR3 has 13 residues. Written as DNA, the CDR3 is TGTGCCAGCAGCTTGGGACACGAAGGGGTAATGGGTTTT. It yields the protein CASSLGHEGVMGF.

This chain connects TRBV4-1 to TRBJ2-1, with 7 positions matching TRBD1. The CDR3 has 15 amino acids. Per the germline V gene, CDR1 is MGHRA and CDR2 is YSYEKL. V shed 4 bases, J shed 4 bases, and the junction held 7 bases outside the gene matches. The CDR3 nucleotides are TGCGCCAGCAGCCCCGGGACAGCCGAATACAATGAGCAGTTCTTC. Its translation: CASSPGTAEYNEQFF.

The CDR3 DNA reads TGTGCCAGCAGCTTAGAGGTAGCGGGGGGGCAGGAGCAGTACTTC. Its translation is CASSLEVAGGQEQYF. The rearrangement uses TRBV7-2 and TRBJ2-7; TRBD2 aligns across 11 bases. Germline CDR1 SGHTA, CDR2 FQGNSA. J gave up 7 bases and V 1 base, and 6 bases lay outside the gene matches. The CDR3 covers 15 residues.

The J gene is TRBJ2-7, the V gene TRBV5-5; a possible D gene is TRBD2 (5 bases). CDR3 length: 15 residues. V was trimmed by 3 bases and J by 2 bases, leaving 15 bases between them. Germline V CDR1 and CDR2: SGHKS, YYEKEE (reference sequence). The CDR3 DNA sequence: TGTGCCAGCAGCTGGGGAGCGGTCTCAACCTACGAGCAGTACTTC. This encodes CASSWGAVSTYEQYF.

The V call is TRBV5-1, the J call TRBJ2-7, with 8 nucleotides matching TRBD1. CDR1 SGHRS and CDR2 YFSETQ come from the germline V gene. Unmatched junction bases numbered 3, after V lost 4 bases and J lost 3 bases. The CDR3 spans 13 residues. CDR3 loop: CASSTGQGYEQYF. As DNA, the CDR3 is TGCGCCAGCAGCACCGGACAGGGCTACGAGCAGTACTTC.

This clone has more than one count but fewer than ten. This sequence joins TRBV28 and TRBJ1-5; 10 bases are a match to TRBD1. Germline assignment: CDR1 MDHEN and CDR2 SYDVKM. This CDR3 is 14 amino acids long. V dropped 7 bases and J dropped 3; count of bases not matched to a gene: 3. CDR3 sequence: CASKTGGYNQPQHF. DNA for the CDR3: TGTGCCAGCAAGACAGGGGGCTACAATCAGCCCCAGCATTTT.

The rearrangement links TRBV5-4 to TRBJ1-1; 10 bases align to TRBD1. This CDR3 comprises 17 residues. V dropped 0 bases and J dropped 5; count of bases not matched to a gene: 10. CDR1 and CDR2 from the germline V gene are SGHNT and YYREEE (reference sequence). The CDR3 DNA reads TGTGCCAGCAGCTTGGTGGGGACCGGGACAGGGGTTACTGAAGCTTTCTTT. Amino acids: CASSLVGTGTGVTEAFF.

This chain joins TRBV7-2 and TRBJ2-7; a weak D match, TRBD1 (6 bases). The CDR3 spans 15 residues. V lost 4 bases and J 2 bases, leaving 15 bases between the germline ends. Germline assignment: CDR1 SGHTA and CDR2 FQGNSA. CDR3 loop: CASSSLDSPTYEQYF. DNA for the CDR3: TGTGCCAGCAGCTCATTGGACAGCCCTACCTACGAGCAGTACTTC.

V gene TRBV6-6 combines with J gene TRBJ2-1, with 16 positions matching TRBD2. This CDR3 spans 20 amino acids. The ends lost 5 bases at V and 0 bases at J; junction bases unmatched: 10. Looked up from germline, CDR1 is MNHNY and CDR2 is SVGAGI (reference sequence). The CDR3 loop is CASSPHPGLAGGSSYNEQFF. The CDR3 region has the DNA TGTGCCAGCAGTCCCCACCCGGGACTAGCGGGGGGGAGCTCCTACAATGAGCAGTTCTTC.

J is TRBJ2-7 and V is TRBV3-1 (or the pseudogene TRBV3-2), with 9 nucleotides matching TRBD1. The trim removed 3 bases at V and 9 bases at J, leaving 6 bases unmatched. From germline, CDR1 is LGHDT and CDR2 YNNKEL (reference sequence). The CDR3 totals 13 residues. In DNA form, the CDR3 reads TGTGCCAGCAGCCAGCCGGGACAGGGTCCGCAGTACTTC. Amino acids: CASSQPGQGPQYF.

The gene calls are TRBV2 and TRBJ2-3, with D perhaps TRBD1 (6 bases). Germline CDR1 SNHLY, CDR2 FYNNEI. The length of the CDR3 is 13 residues. Trimming removed 8 bases at V and 0 bases at J, with 9 bases between. CDR3 amino acids: CASSDRSTDTQYF. The CDR3 bases are TGTGCCAGCTCCGACAGGAGCACAGATACGCAGTATTTT.

V gene TRBV3-1 (or the pseudogene TRBV3-2) combines with J gene TRBJ1-1; maybe TRBD1 (6 bases). The germline V gene encodes CDR1 LGHDT and CDR2 YNNKEL (reference sequence). This CDR3 has 12 residues. Trimming took off 6 bases at V and 11 bases at J, with 16 bases between the two ends. The CDR3 nucleotides are TGTGCCAGCAGTCACCGGAACAGGGAGGCTTTCTTT. As protein: CASSHRNREAFF.

The chain joins TRBV5-1 to TRBJ2-3, with D possibly TRBD1 on 7 matching bases. V was shortened by 2 bases and J by 4 bases, with 14 bases between the two germline ends. Germline values: CDR1 SGHRS, CDR2 YFSETQ. The CDR3 is 15 residues long. CDR3 protein: CASSLNRGGADTQYF. The CDR3 coding sequence is TGCGCCAGCAGCTTAAACAGGGGCGGGGCAGATACGCAGTATTTT.

The chain joins TRBV12-3 or TRBV12-4 to TRBJ2-7; D gene unclear. The CDR3 covers 11 residues. Deletions cut 2 bases from V and 3 bases from J, with 2 bases between. CDR3 region: CASSLLYEQYF. CDR3 sequence (DNA): TGTGCCAGCAGTTTACTCTACGAGCAGTACTTC.

The J gene is TRBJ2-7, the V gene TRBV10-2, with D possibly being TRBD1 (6 bases). V lost 5 bases and J 1 base, leaving 9 bases between the germline ends. Germline loops: CDR1 WSHSY, CDR2 SAAADI. The CDR3 loop spans 13 amino acids. CDR3 DNA: TGCGCCAGCAGTCTACAGGGTTCCTACGAGCAGTACTTC. It is translated as CASSLQGSYEQYF.

This clone was counted once. The chain joins TRBV19 to TRBJ2-3; 12 bases are shared with TRBD2. The V gene end was trimmed by 3 bases and the J gene end by 0 bases; junction bases not matched to a gene: 7. The CDR3 contains 18 residues. Germline V gene lookup returns CDR1 LNHDA and CDR2 SQIVND (reference sequence). In DNA, the CDR3 is TGTGCCAGTAGTATCCCCGGACTAGCGGGACTTAGCACAGATACGCAGTATTTT. This sequence encodes CASSIPGLAGLSTDTQYF.

The chain carries TRBV5-1 and TRBJ2-1, with a possible D match to TRBD2 (7 bases). The V end was cut by 1 base, the J end by 4 bases, with 12 bases between. Germline-derived CDR1 and CDR2 are SGHRS and YFSETQ. The CDR3 extends over 15 amino acids. The CDR3 region is CASSLWGGSYNEQFF. In nucleotides, the CDR3 is TGCGCCAGCAGCTTGTGGGGGGGCTCTTACAATGAGCAGTTCTTC.

The chain joins TRBV5-1 to TRBJ2-2; D might be TRBD2 (7 bases). The CDR3 has 14 residues. The ends were cut back, 5 bases at V and 4 bases at J, with 12 bases in the middle. Germline V gene lookup returns CDR1 SGHRS and CDR2 YFSETQ. As DNA, the CDR3 is TGCGCCAGCAGTTCCGGGGGGCTCACCGGGGAGCTGTTTTTT. Amino acids: CASSSGGLTGELFF.

CDR3 sequence (DNA): TGTGCCAGCAGCGCCAGGGGGTGGGCTGAAGCTTTCTTT. Translating gives CASSARGWAEAFF. This sequence joins TRBV5-5 and TRBJ1-1; 7 bases agree with TRBD1. Germline V gene data show CDR1 as SGHKS and CDR2 as YYEKEE (reference sequence). The CDR3 length is 13 residues. The V segment lost 4 bases and the J segment 6 bases; nucleotides outside the gene matches: 6. Supplemented by reference TRBV5-5 and TRBJ1-1, the full variable domain reads DAGVTQSPTHLIKTRGQQVTLRCSPISGHKSVSWYQQVLGQGPQFIFQYYEKEERGRGNFPDRFSARQFPNYSSELNVNALLLGDSALYLCASSARGWAEAFFGQGTRLTVV.

This clone was counted once. The chain couples TRBV15 to TRBJ2-6, with a tentative D call TRBD1 (6 bases). Per the germline V gene, CDR1 is LNHNV and CDR2 is YYDKDF (reference sequence). The CDR3 has 15 amino acids. Trimming left V 5 bases short and J 2 bases short, with 10 bases between. CDR3 nucleotide sequence: TGTGCCACCAGCCTGAACAGGGCTGGGGCCAACGTCCTGACTTTC. Translating gives CATSLNRAGANVLTF.

CDR3 DNA: TGTGCCAGCAGTGTAGACAGAAAAGAGACCCAGTACTTC. Encoded protein: CASSVDRKETQYF. The V gene is TRBV2, the J gene TRBJ2-5, with D possibly TRBD1 on 5 matching bases. Looked up from germline, CDR1 is SNHLY and CDR2 is FYNNEI. The CDR3 extends over 13 amino acids. V was shortened by 4 bases and J by 3 bases, with 9 bases between the two germline ends.

V usage is TRBV25-1 and J usage is TRBJ1-1; TRBD1 agrees at 7 bases. The CDR3 has 14 amino acids. Unmatched junction bases numbered 8, after V lost 6 bases and J lost 4 bases. Germline CDR1 MGHDK, CDR2 SYGVNS. The CDR3 spells CASRETGSSTEAFF. The CDR3 coding sequence is TGTGCCAGCAGGGAGACAGGGTCTAGCACTGAAGCTTTCTTT.

This rearrangement joins TRBV19 to TRBJ1-3, with D unclear. This CDR3 comprises 16 residues. Trimming took 4 bases from V and 4 from J, leaving 17 bases between them. Germline V gives CDR1 LNHDA, CDR2 SQIVND (reference sequence). DNA for the CDR3: TGTGCCAGTAGTACCCCGATTCGAGGGCGCGGAAACACCATATATTTT. It is translated as CASSTPIRGRGNTIYF.